This TCR beta chain derives from a study of cytomegalovirus exposure and HLA in healthy donors listed by TCRdb under 2017. With regard to the full study: In an earlier analysis of fewer than 750 of the donors, around 290 Gb of sequence data and 90 million to 120 million unique TCR beta sequences from 150 million to 200 million T cells were reported. All discovery cohort repertoires had been generated using a single sequencing platform. An earlier analysis of 587 of the donors used high-throughput TCR beta sequencing to judge whether each TCR beta V gene segment behaved as functional or pseudogenic. A separate validation cohort of 100 to 150 different subjects was used in addition to the approximately 610-subject first cohort. A few DR-DQ haplotypes were treated as single units for association and clustering because of strong linkage in the cohort. Using immunosequencing, the study profiled T cell repertoires from about 650 subjects and related those repertoires to cytomegalovirus serostatus. Genome-wide SNP genotypes for about 65% of the 666 donors were used in a later genetic analysis, which treated that subset as a discovery cohort. A later analysis re-examined previously published TCR beta repertoires from roughly 650 donors and added high-resolution HLA genotyping to investigate patterns of TCR occurrence. Across some 400 genotyped donors of the cohort, an average of approximately 220,000 unique TCR beta nucleotide sequences per donor were sequenced, and roughly a sixth of those sequences were non-productive. An early release covering roughly 600 HLA-typed donors comprised approximately 300 gigabases of sequencing data and some 79 million unique TCR sequences. Typing coverage differed by locus: A, B, C, DRB1 and DQB1 were typed in about 620-630 donors, DQA1 in about 500, DPA1 in around 580, and DPB1 in 472. The study was designed to test whether signatures of past pathogen exposure could be identified by cataloging public T cell receptors. HLA typing included class I and class II loci at four-digit resolution. Alongside the repertoire data, information on donor age, sex, ethnicity and CMV serostatus was compiled. The genetic ancestry cluster associated with self-reported Caucasian donors included 80% to 90% of the 398 genotyped donors. In the later analysis, no new phenotypic data were used to find candidate immune exposures; instead, reliance was placed on TCR beta sequences and their occurrence across donors. To predict cytomegalovirus infection status, the study brought together high-throughput TCR immunosequencing, statistical association of individual TCRs with disease status, and machine learning.

The method behind the library was the immunoSEQ multiplex PCR assay. The multiplex PCR relied on a mix of 60 forward primers for TCR Vbeta segments and 13 reverse primers for TCR Jbeta segments. Amplification of the CDR3 region of rearranged TCR beta genes was performed with a multiplex PCR assay on genomic DNA. The Illumina HiSeq System was used to sequence the amplified TCR beta libraries as 87-base-pair reads. In the paper's pipeline: In a later analysis, some 80 million unique TCR beta chains were counted across the 650 to 700 repertoires, and around 10 million of these chains were shared by at least two donors. Raw reads were error-corrected and collapsed into unique sequences by a nearest-neighbor algorithm in which closely related sequences were merged to remove PCR and sequencing errors. V, D and J gene segments were assigned by aligning CDR3 sequences to IMGT reference sequences. Each retained sequence needed at least a six-nucleotide match to both a V gene segment and a J gene segment. Rearrangements were called productive when the CDR3 lacked stop codons and stayed in frame with V and J; all others were non-productive. Following IMGT convention, CDR3 was defined as the stretch from the second conserved V-encoded cysteine up to the conserved J-encoded phenylalanine. Sequences without an unambiguous match to a single V gene segment were excluded from the earlier analysis of approximately 600 of the donors. An earlier analysis of a few hundred of the donors called V segments functional above 56.7% productive rearrangements and segregating when the between-donor standard deviation exceeded 5%. A statistical classification framework was built for diagnosing cytomegalovirus status from the catalog of TCR beta chain sequences. V and J gene assignment, in a later analysis, came from comparing TCR nucleotide sequences with IMGT/GENE-DB human TR gene sequences. In a later analysis, CDR3 sequences and most-parsimonious VDJ recombination scenarios were assigned using the TCRdist pipeline. In a later analysis, each TCR beta chain was defined by its CDR3 amino acid sequence together with its V-gene family, and reads without a unique V-gene family were excluded. In a later analysis, a few hundred highly shared, low-generation-probability nucleotide sequences were removed to address suspected cross-contamination and a sequencing artifact. In a later analysis, a clonal expansion index for each public chain was calculated from normalized within-repertoire ranks of inferred template counts. In a later analysis, generation probabilities were computed using a VDJ recombination model fitted to out-of-frame rearrangements, and the results were checked against IGoR. A later analysis scored TCR-TCR, TCR-HLA and TCR-CMV co-occurrence with hypergeometric tests, applying a repertoire-size bias correction to TCR pairs. To estimate false discovery rates, a later analysis permuted the HLA or CMV assignments 20 times. In a later analysis, co-occurring TCRs were grouped with DBSCAN, and TCRdist sequence similarity was added when clustering was performed within HLA-allele-positive subsets. For co-occurrence clustering, repertoires with fewer than 30,000 or more than 120,000 public chains were excluded, along with a handful of repertoires with anomalous nucleotide sharing. TCRdb stores this immuneACCESS table with in-frame sequences only. Part of the clones is absent; in the studies checked, under half of the shortfall reflects unresolved V genes, and no reason is known for the rest. V and J calls and clone size follow that table, whereas D and trimming were derived from the DNA. This sample lists around 88,000 clones; under 80% were detected once. 1.8% of the sample lies in the top ten.

In total, just over 650 healthy bone marrow donors made up the cohort. All cohort members were sampled while nominally healthy, although unrecorded immune exposures were likely present. The donor tested CMV seronegative, placing the donor among the roughly 340 seronegative members of the cohort. A peripheral blood sample was collected from each donor, and TCR beta sequencing was performed on peripheral blood mononuclear cells. Genomic DNA extraction from the blood cell samples was performed with the Qiagen DNeasy Blood Extraction Kit. Study-wide conclusions, independent of this receptor: Because the 87-base-pair reads could not distinguish some IMGT-functional V segments, including TRBV6-2 and TRBV6-3, those segments were excluded. A total of about 180 TCR beta chains were listed by the study as associated with cytomegalovirus. Across donors, most TCR sequences were observed very rarely, whereas some public TCRs were present in many individuals. Most CMV-associated TCR beta chains appeared to be HLA-restricted in a later analysis, and the HLA associations seemed to be driven largely by CMV exposure. A few of the identified cytomegalovirus-associated TCR beta chains were confirmed in vitro to be specific for cytomegalovirus antigens. HLA typing was unavailable for some donors at each locus, so association tests used only the typed subset. The classifier was reported to diagnose cytomegalovirus status with high specificity and sensitivity in both the original cohort and the validation cohort. An earlier analysis of around 540 of the donors showed that most TCR beta V segments appeared in productive rearrangements either about 90% or about 30% of the time, which broadly matched IMGT annotations. A group of highly shared sequence variants was considered likely to be a technical artifact of the sequencing pipeline. Linkage disequilibrium might explain the correlated functional status among segregating V segments, but an unknown experimental factor could not be excluded. According to a later genetic analysis, donors in an Asian-associated ancestry cluster had fewer N-insertions in productive TCRs than the approximately 710-donor mean. In this cohort, only TCR beta chains were sequenced, and detectable features were limited by the absence of alpha or paired-chain data. A later analysis associated 15,000 to 20,000 TCR beta sequences with specific HLA alleles at a false discovery rate of 0.05. The earlier analysis of some 560 of the donors excluded approximately 17 rarely observed V segments, including chromosome 9 orphons, because counts were too low. A further reported finding was that TCR beta sequences accurately predicted the HLA-A and HLA-B alleles for most subjects in the first cohort. In a later analysis, TCR association rates were found to vary across HLA loci, with the most associated TCRs seen for DRB1 alleles and the fewest for HLA-C alleles. A later analysis reported that several top co-occurrence clusters appeared linked to parvovirus B19, influenza, CMV and Epstein-Barr virus. An association between a missense DCLRE1C variant and V-gene and J-gene trimming of TCR beta chains was found in a later genetic analysis and replicated in an independent cohort. The authors suggested that the approach could potentially be generalized to other disease states and immunological phenotypes. CMV serostatus was the only immune exposure information available for the cohort. Strong co-occurrence of HLA alleles, especially DR and DQ, made assigning TCR associations to individual alleles difficult. A later analysis found that HLA-associated TCR beta chains were more clonally expanded and had lower generation probabilities than equally common non-associated chains. Roughly uniform sequencing depth across donors was assumed in presence/absence analyses, although this assumption may not hold.

A remark on this clone: Its antigen target is currently unknown. Within one base of it there is no much larger clone, and no base qualities were kept.

The CDR3 covers 14 residues, taking in both the cysteine and the phenylalanine. Of the read, only the CDR3 DNA is kept; its 42 bases are in frame from base 1. Relative to germline, V is missing 5 bases and J is missing 5 bases, with 5 bases of the junction outside any gene match. CDR1 and CDR2 were assigned from the germline V gene as SGHVS and FNYEAQ. The sequencing input was PBMCs. The receptor was isolated from a male donor in good health and CMV-seronegative. The chain couples TRBV7-6 to TRBJ2-5; 10 central nucleotides agree with TRBD1. The base sequence is TGTGCCAGCAGCAAGGGACAGGGGATGGAGACCCAGTACTTC. Its protein reads: CASSKGQGMETQYF.